This record concerns one TCR beta chain sequence. The data derive from a study of OX40 agonist ivuxolimab in advanced cancers. Overall study: Head and neck, renal cell, melanoma or hepatocellular carcinoma were the cancers that dose-escalation patients had.

Trimming took 5 bases from V and 1 from J, leaving 7 bases between them. The CDR3 runs to 13 residues. Germline loops: CDR1 SGHNT, CDR2 YENEEA. Drawing of blood for sampling happened at baseline, at cycle 4 day 1, and at cycle 7 day 1. Repertoires were generated with immunoSEQ multiplex PCR, while TCRdb's copy carries only in-frame clones and drops some. Among about 50,000 clones listed, around 84% were seen once. This chain uses TRBV11-3 with TRBJ2-3; D is unclear. The sample here was CD4+ or CD8+ T cells sorted from blood, taken in a trial of the OX40 agonist ivuxolimab. This TCR derives from an adult with an advanced solid tumor such as melanoma, head and neck, liver or kidney cancer. CDR3: CASSPRGTDTQYF. The CDR3 DNA reads TGTGCCAGCAGCCCCCGGGGCACAGATACGCAGTATTTT.